The 20 T cell receptor beta chains presented below share a single source sample, sequenced in a study of T cell clusters in autoimmune cytopenias. Roughly 40,000 genome equivalents of blood DNA were amplified for TRB. Multiplex touch-down PCR amplified TRB using TRB-A and TRB-B pools in one tube. From its re-call of the multiplex PCR reads, TCRdb lists each CDR3 protein once, without DNA. This table lists over 850 distinct CDR3 sequences. Sequences were obtained from peripheral blood. The receptors were sampled from a human donor with an autoimmune cytopenia, with autoimmune hepatitis or in good health (not recorded which).

The rearrangement uses TRBV4-2 and TRBJ1-4. Germline V gene sequence: CDR1 LGHNA, CDR2 YNFKEQ. The CDR3 totals 13 residues. The CDR3 loop is CASSQGHEEKLFF.

The J gene is TRBJ2-3, the V gene TRBV6-5; the TCRdb call, TRBD1, lacks DNA for checking. The CDR3 spans 16 residues. The V gene's germline CDR1 is MNHEY and CDR2 SVGAGI. CDR3 sequence reads: CASSRGTGASTDTQYF.

V is TRBV19 and J is TRBJ1-5; TCRdb calls TRBD1, which cannot be checked without DNA. Germline loops: CDR1 LNHDA, CDR2 SQIVND (reference sequence). The CDR3 runs 14 residues. CDR3 amino acids: CASTRTGGNQPQHF.

The J gene is TRBJ2-1, the V gene TRBV20-1; TCRdb proposes TRBD1, but this gene call is untestable without DNA. CDR3 length: 16 residues. Germline assignment: CDR1 DFQATT and CDR2 SNEGSKA (reference sequence). The CDR3: CSARGSNRWGYNEQFF.

Its frequency marks this clonotype as medium-sized (0.01 to 0.1%). The CDR3 spells CASSYGSQQTQYF. The gene calls are TRBV6-5 and TRBJ2-5. This CDR3 has 13 amino acids. Germline V gene sequence: CDR1 MNHEY, CDR2 SVGAGI.

J is TRBJ2-1 and V is TRBV6-5; TCRdb's D gene call, TRBD1, goes unchecked for lack of DNA. Looked up from germline, CDR1 is MNHEY and CDR2 is SVGAGI. This CDR3 is built from 18 residues. CDR3 sequence: CASSSSTTPQGSYNEQFF.

The chain employs TRBV6-5 and TRBJ2-1; no DNA is available, so the TRBD1 call from TCRdb remains unchecked. Germline-derived CDR1 and CDR2 are MNHEY and SVGAGI. The CDR3 runs to 14 residues. The CDR3 loop reads CASSSDRGAGEQFF.

The rearrangement uses TRBV10-3 and TRBJ2-2; TCRdb reports TRBD1, a call that lacks DNA to check it against. The V gene's germline CDR1 is ENHRY and CDR2 SYGVKD. There are 14 residues in the CDR3. The CDR3 spells CATLKGGNTGELFF.

In terms of frequency, this clonotype is medium-sized. The J gene is TRBJ2-3, the V gene TRBV5-1; TCRdb returns TRBD1, unconfirmable since there is no DNA. Germline loops: CDR1 SGHRS, CDR2 YFSETQ. The CDR3 extends over 15 amino acids. Here the CDR3 reads CASSLEQGAADTQYF. Full variable domain (rest looked up from reference TRBV5-1 and TRBJ2-3): KAGVTQTPRYLIKTRGQQVTLSCSPISGHRSVSWYQQTPGQGLQFLFEYFSETQRNKGNFPGRFSGRQFSNSRSEMNVSTLELGDSALYLCASSLEQGAADTQYFGPGTRLTVL.

The V gene is TRBV19, the J gene TRBJ1-4. The CDR3 length is 13 residues. Germline loops: CDR1 LNHDA, CDR2 SQIVND (reference sequence). CDR3 protein: CASTTVWDEKLFF.

This chain joins TRBV6-5 and TRBJ1-5. The CDR3 loop spans 13 amino acids. Germline values: CDR1 MNHEY, CDR2 SVGAGI. The chain's CDR3 is CASSRGRNQPQHF.

The J gene is TRBJ2-7, the V gene TRBV27; TCRdb returns TRBD2, unconfirmable since there is no DNA. This CDR3 is built from 12 residues. Looked up from germline, CDR1 is MNHEY and CDR2 is SMNVEV (reference sequence). The chain's CDR3 is CASSPSGYEQYF.

The V call is TRBV6-5, the J call TRBJ2-3; the TCRdb call, TRBD2, lacks DNA for checking. This CDR3 comprises 14 residues. Germline values: CDR1 MNHEY, CDR2 SVGAGI. CDR3 protein: CASSVAGGADTQYF.

The chain couples TRBV19 to TRBJ2-1; with no DNA, the TCRdb D assignment of TRBD2 cannot be verified. The CDR3 extends over 16 amino acids. From germline, CDR1 is LNHDA and CDR2 SQIVND (reference sequence). CDR3: CASSILPRGGDNEQFF.

Frequency places this clonotype as medium-sized. The CDR3 loop reads CASSLSAGELGYEQYF. The V call is TRBV5-4, the J call TRBJ2-7. CDR1 and CDR2 from the germline V gene are SGHNT and YYREEE (reference sequence). This CDR3 is 16 amino acids long.

The gene calls are TRBV28 and TRBJ2-1; the D gene TCRdb calls, TRBD1, cannot be checked with no DNA. Per germline, CDR1 MDHEN and CDR2 SYDVKM. The CDR3 loop spans 15 amino acids. CDR3: CASSFPRGQGNEQFF. The variable domain in full, completed from reference TRBV28 and TRBJ2-1, reads DVKVTQSSRYLVKRTGEKVFLECVQDMDHENMFWYRQDPGLGLRLIYFSYDVKMKEKGDIPEGYSVSREKKERFSLILESASTNQTSMYLCASSFPRGQGNEQFFGPGTRLTVL.

The gene calls are TRBV19 and TRBJ2-7; TCRdb lists TRBD1, though no DNA is available to test this call. Germline V gene lookup returns CDR1 LNHDA and CDR2 SQIVND (reference sequence). There are 14 residues in the CDR3. CDR3 residues: CASSTQTGYGTQYF.

This rearrangement joins TRBV20-1 to TRBJ2-1; TCRdb's D call of TRBD2 is untestable without DNA. This CDR3 region has 16 residues. Germline V gene lookup returns CDR1 DFQATT and CDR2 SNEGSKA (reference sequence). The CDR3 protein is CSARVLAGSSYNEQFF.

Its frequency marks this clonotype as medium-sized. The V gene is TRBV27, the J gene TRBJ2-1; TCRdb's D gene call, TRBD1, goes unchecked for lack of DNA. Per germline, CDR1 MNHEY and CDR2 SMNVEV (reference sequence). This CDR3 has 13 residues. The CDR3 here is CASRHGGGNEQFF.

The chain joins TRBV6-6 to TRBJ2-1; without DNA, the TCRdb call of TRBD2 cannot be checked. CDR1 and CDR2 (germline): MNHNY, SVGAGI (reference sequence). CDR3 size: 17 residues. This chain's CDR3 is CASSYSIRTSGNNEQFF.